This is a list of T cell receptor beta chains from one sample in a study of T cells in Graves' hyperthyroidism and ophthalmopathy. TCRdb processed the multiplex PCR reads anew with MiXCR; each CDR3 protein has one entry. The data contain 500,000 to 600,000 distinct CDR3 sequences, roughly 46% of them singletons. The specimen sequenced was peripheral blood or thyroid tissue (not recorded which). These TCRs come from a woman aged 18-29 years with Graves' hyperthyroidism. The CDR3 runs from the conserved cysteine through the conserved F or W. The D gene is left open where the match is weak. Clone size is given for some rows only: seen once, a few or many times, or a class if the clone is expanded.

size: .
V: TRBV6-1
J: TRBJ1-4
D: TRBD1
CDR3: CASGSLRVAGQGNEKLFF
DNA: TGTGCCAGCGGAAGTTTAAGGGTCGCGGGACAGGGGAATGAAAAACTGTTTTTT

size: .
V: TRBV19
J: TRBJ2-5
D: .
CDR3: CASSMAGGLQEKYF
DNA: TGTGCCAGTAGTATGGCTGGCGGCCTCCAAGAAAAGTACTTC

size: few
V: TRBV2
J: TRBJ2-7
D: .
CDR3: CASRDYGAGEQYF
DNA: TGTGCCAGCCGGGATTACGGAGCGGGCGAGCAGTACTTC

size: .
V: TRBV20-1
J: TRBJ1-1
D: .
CDR3: CSARAGLAGKAFF
DNA: TGCAGTGCTAGAGCGGGACTAGCGGGAAAGGCTTTCTTT

size: many
V: TRBV7-9
J: TRBJ2-7
D: TRBD1
CDR3: CASSFIGQGYEQYF
DNA: TGTGCCAGCAGCTTCATAGGACAGGGTTACGAGCAGTACTTC

size: .
V: TRBV6-6
J: TRBJ2-2
D: .
CDR3: CASQEIRTGELFF
DNA: TGTGCCAGCCAGGAGATTCGGACCGGGGAGCTGTTTTTT

size: .
V: TRBV6-2/TRBV6-3
J: TRBJ2-1
D: TRBD2
CDR3: CASRTSAGNEQFF
DNA: TGTGCCAGCAGAACTAGCGCGGGCAATGAGCAGTTCTTC

size: many
V: TRBV6-2/TRBV6-3
J: TRBJ1-1
D: .
CDR3: CASSSWDTEAFF
DNA: TGTGCCAGCAGCTCTTGGGACACTGAAGCTTTCTTT

size: once
V: TRBV20-1
J: TRBJ2-1
D: .
CDR3: CSARVLGLENNEQFF
DNA: TGCAGTGCTAGGGTTCTTGGTCTAGAGAACAATGAGCAGTTCTTC

size: .
V: TRBV27
J: TRBJ1-3
D: .
CDR3: CARGAGNTIYF
DNA: TGTGCCAGGGGGGCCGGAAACACCATATATTTT

size: few
V: TRBV12-3/TRBV12-4
J: TRBJ2-2
D: TRBD2
CDR3: CASSLRLAGRQRELFF
DNA: TGTGCCAGCAGTCTTCGACTAGCGGGACGGCAGCGGGAGCTGTTTTTT

size: many
V: TRBV3-1
J: TRBJ2-5
D: .
CDR3: CASSLGHPVETQYF
DNA: TGTGCCAGCAGCCTAGGACATCCGGTGGAGACCCAGTACTTC

size: .
V: TRBV2
J: TRBJ1-2
D: .
CDR3: CASSLPSGYGYTF
DNA: TGTGCCAGCAGTTTGCCTAGCGGCTATGGCTACACCTTC

size: .
V: TRBV7-2
J: TRBJ2-7
D: TRBD1
CDR3: CASSSRQGVYEQYF
DNA: TGTGCCAGCAGTTCGAGACAGGGGGTTTACGAGCAGTACTTC

size: many
V: TRBV7-9
J: TRBJ1-2
D: TRBD1
CDR3: CASDSGGGRGYGYTF
DNA: TGTGCCAGCGACTCTGGTGGGGGCAGGGGGTATGGCTACACCTTC

size: few
V: TRBV2
J: TRBJ2-3
D: .
CDR3: CASTSRLTGSTDTQYF
DNA: TGTGCCAGCACGAGCCGACTGACAGGTTCTACAGATACGCAGTATTTT